This T cell receptor (beta chain) came from a study of cytomegalovirus exposure and HLA in healthy donors. The PCR was carried out with 60 Vbeta primers and 13 Jbeta primers. Here immunoSEQ multiplex PCR was the method, and the copy in TCRdb shows in-frame clones only, minus some. The table has around 220,000 clones, 75% to 80% seen once. Germline-derived CDR1 and CDR2 are SGHAT and FQNNGV. Trimming took off 4 bases at V and 4 bases at J, with 13 bases between the two ends. The CDR3 sequence is 14 residues long. This TCR came from a man aged 18 to 35 in good health and CMV-seronegative. The chain uses TRBV11-2 and TRBJ1-1, with D perhaps TRBD1 (6 bases). The sequenced material came from PBMCs. CDR3 coding DNA: TGTGCCAGCAGCTATACTTCAGGGGTCACTGAAGCTTTCTTT. Its translation is CASSYTSGVTEAFF.